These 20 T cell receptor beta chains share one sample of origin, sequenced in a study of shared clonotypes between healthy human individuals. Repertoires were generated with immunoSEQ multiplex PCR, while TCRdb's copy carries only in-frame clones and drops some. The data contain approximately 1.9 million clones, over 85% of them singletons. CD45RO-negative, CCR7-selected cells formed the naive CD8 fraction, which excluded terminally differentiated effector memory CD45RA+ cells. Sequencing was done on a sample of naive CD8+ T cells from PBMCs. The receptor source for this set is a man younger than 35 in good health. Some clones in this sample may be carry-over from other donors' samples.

CDR3 sequence reads: CASRRLAGYNEQFF. CDR3 coding DNA: TGTGCCAGCAGGCGACTAGCGGGGTACAATGAGCAGTTCTTC. The chain uses TRBV7-9 and TRBJ2-1, with 11 bases fitting TRBD2. The V gene's germline CDR1 is SEHNR and CDR2 FQNEAQ (reference sequence). This CDR3 comprises 14 residues. The junction had 2 bases not matched to a gene; V was cut back by 6 bases and J by 4 bases.

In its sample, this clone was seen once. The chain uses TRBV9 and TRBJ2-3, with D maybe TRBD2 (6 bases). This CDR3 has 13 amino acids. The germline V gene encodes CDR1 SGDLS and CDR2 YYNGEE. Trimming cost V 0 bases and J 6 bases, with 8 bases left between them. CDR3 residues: CASSVGGVDTQYF. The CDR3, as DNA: TGTGCCAGCAGCGTAGGGGGGGTGGATACGCAGTATTTT.

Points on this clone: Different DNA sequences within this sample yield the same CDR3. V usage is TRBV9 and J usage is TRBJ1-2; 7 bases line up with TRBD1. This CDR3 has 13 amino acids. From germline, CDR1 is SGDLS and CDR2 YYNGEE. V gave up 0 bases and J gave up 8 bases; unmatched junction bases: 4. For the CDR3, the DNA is TGTGCCAGCAGCGTAGGCCAGGGGGACGGCTACACCTTC. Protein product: CASSVGQGDGYTF. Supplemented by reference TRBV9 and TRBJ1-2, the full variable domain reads DSGVTQTPKHLITATGQRVTLRCSPRSGDLSVYWYQQSLDQGLQFLIQYYNGEERAKGNILERFSAQQFPDLHSELNLSSLELGDSALYFCASSVGQGDGYTFGSGTRLTVV.

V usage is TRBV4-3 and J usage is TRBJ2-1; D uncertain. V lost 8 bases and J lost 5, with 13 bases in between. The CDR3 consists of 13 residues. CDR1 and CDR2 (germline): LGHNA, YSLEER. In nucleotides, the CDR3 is TGCGCCAGCGGCGGCCGAACCGACAATGAGCAGTTCTTC. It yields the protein CASGGRTDNEQFF.

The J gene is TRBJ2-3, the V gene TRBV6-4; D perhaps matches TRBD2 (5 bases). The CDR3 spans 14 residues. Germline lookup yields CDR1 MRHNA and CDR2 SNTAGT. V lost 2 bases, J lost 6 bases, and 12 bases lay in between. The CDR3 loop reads CASSDGSRADTQYF. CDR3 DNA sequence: TGTGCCAGCAGTGACGGGAGTCGGGCGGATACGCAGTATTTT.

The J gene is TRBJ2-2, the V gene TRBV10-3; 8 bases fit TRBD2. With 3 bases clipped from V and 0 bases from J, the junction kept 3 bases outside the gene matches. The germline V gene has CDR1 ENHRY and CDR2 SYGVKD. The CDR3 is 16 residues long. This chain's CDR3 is CAISEPSGPNTGELFF. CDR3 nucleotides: TGTGCCATCAGTGAACCTAGCGGGCCGAACACCGGGGAGCTGTTTTTT.

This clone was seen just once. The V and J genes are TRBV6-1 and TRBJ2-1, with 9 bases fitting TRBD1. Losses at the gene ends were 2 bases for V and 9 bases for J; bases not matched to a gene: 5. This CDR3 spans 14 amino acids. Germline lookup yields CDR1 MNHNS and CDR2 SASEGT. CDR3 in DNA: TGTGCCAGCAGTGAACCCGGGACAGGGATTGAGCAGTTCTTC. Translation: CASSEPGTGIEQFF.

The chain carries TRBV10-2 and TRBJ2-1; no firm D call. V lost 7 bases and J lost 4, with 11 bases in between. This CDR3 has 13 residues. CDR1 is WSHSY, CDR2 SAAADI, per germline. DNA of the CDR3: TGCGCCAGCAAAGAGACTGGGTACAATGAGCAGTTCTTC. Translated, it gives CASKETGYNEQFF.

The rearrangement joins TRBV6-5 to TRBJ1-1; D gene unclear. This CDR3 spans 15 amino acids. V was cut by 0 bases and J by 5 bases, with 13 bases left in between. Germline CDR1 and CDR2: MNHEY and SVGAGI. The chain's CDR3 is CASSYSASMRTEAFF. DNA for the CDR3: TGTGCCAGCAGTTACTCGGCCAGTATGAGGACTGAAGCTTTCTTT.

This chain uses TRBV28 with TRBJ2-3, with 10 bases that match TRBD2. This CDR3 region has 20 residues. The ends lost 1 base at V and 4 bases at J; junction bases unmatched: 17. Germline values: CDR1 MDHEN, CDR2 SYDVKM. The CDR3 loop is CASSLYSAGGLSWSPDTQYF. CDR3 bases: TGTGCCAGCAGTTTATATTCAGCGGGAGGGCTGAGTTGGTCACCAGATACGCAGTATTTT. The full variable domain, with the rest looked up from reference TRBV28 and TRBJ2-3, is DVKVTQSSRYLVKRTGEKVFLECVQDMDHENMFWYRQDPGLGLRLIYFSYDVKMKEKGDIPEGYSVSREKKERFSLILESASTNQTSMYLCASSLYSAGGLSWSPDTQYFGPGTRLTVL.

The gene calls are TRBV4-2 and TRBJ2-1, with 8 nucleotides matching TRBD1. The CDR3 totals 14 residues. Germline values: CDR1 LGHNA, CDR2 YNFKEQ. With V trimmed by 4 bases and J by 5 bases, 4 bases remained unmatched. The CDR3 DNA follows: TGTGCCAGCAGCCCCCGGACAGGGAACAATGAGCAGTTCTTC. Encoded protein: CASSPRTGNNEQFF.

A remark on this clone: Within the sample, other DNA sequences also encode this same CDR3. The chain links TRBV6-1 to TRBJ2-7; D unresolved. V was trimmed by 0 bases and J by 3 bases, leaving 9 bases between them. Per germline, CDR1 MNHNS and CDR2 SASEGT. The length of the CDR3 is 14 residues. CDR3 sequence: CASSEAPHYYEQYF. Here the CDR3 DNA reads TGTGCCAGCAGTGAAGCGCCCCACTACTACGAGCAGTACTTC.

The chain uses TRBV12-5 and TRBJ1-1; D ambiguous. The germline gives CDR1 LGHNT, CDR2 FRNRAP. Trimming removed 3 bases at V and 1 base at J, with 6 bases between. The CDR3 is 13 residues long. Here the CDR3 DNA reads TGTGCTAGTGGTTTCATGGGGAACACTGAAGCTTTCTTT. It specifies CASGFMGNTEAFF.

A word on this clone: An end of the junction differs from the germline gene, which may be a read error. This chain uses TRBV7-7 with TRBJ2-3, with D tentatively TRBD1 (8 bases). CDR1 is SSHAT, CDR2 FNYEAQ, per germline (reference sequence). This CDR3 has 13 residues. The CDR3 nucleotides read TGTGCCAGCAGCTTAGTAACAGGGGGGGATTTTCGGTTT. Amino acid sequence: CASSLVTGGDFRF.

CDR3 sequence reads: CASSPGGGGAFF. DNA of the CDR3: TGTGCCAGCAGCCCGGGTGGGGGTGGAGCTTTCTTT. This sequence joins TRBV9 and TRBJ1-1; a weak D match, TRBD1 (5 bases). In germline, CDR1 is SGDLS, CDR2 YYNGEE. Trimming removed 4 bases from V and 10 bases from J, with 14 bases in between. CDR3 length: 12 amino acids.

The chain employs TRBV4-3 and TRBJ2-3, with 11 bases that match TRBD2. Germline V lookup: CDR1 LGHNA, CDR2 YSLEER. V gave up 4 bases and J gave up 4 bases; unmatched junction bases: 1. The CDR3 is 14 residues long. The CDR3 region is CASSPTSGADTQYF. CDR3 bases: TGCGCCAGCAGCCCGACTAGCGGGGCAGATACGCAGTATTTT.

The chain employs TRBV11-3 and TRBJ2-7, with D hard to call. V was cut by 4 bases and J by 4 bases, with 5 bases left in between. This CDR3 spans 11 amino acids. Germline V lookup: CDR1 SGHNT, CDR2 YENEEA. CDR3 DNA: TGTGCCAGCAGCTCGACGTACGAGCAGTACTTC. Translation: CASSSTYEQYF.

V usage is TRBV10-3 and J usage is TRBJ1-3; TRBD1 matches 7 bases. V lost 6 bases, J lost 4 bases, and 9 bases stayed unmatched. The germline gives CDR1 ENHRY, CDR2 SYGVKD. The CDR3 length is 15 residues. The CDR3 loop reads CAIRVEGTVGNTIYF. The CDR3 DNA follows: TGTGCCATCAGGGTGGAGGGGACAGTCGGAAACACCATATATTTT.

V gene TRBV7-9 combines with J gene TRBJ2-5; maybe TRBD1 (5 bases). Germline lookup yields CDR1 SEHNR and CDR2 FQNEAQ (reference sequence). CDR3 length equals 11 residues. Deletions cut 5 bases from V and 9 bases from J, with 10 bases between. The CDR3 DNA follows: TGTGCCAGCAGCCCCGAGACAGCCCAGTACTTC. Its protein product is CASSPETAQYF.

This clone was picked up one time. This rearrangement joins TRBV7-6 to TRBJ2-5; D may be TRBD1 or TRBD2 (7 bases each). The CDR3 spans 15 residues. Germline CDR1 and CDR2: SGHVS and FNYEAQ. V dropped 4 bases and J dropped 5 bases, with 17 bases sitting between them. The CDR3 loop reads CASSSGGGQLETQYF. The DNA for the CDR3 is TGTGCCAGCAGCTCGGGCGGGGGACAGTTGGAGACCCAGTACTTC.